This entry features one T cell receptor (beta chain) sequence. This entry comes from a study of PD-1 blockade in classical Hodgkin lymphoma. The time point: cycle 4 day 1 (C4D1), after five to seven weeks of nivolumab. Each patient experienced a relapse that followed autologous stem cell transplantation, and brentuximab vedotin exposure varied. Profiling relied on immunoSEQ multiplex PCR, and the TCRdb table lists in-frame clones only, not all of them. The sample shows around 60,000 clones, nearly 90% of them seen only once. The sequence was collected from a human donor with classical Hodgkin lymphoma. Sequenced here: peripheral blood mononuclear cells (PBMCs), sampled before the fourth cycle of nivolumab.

The CDR3, as DNA: TGCAGTGCTGCAAAGAATGAGCAGTTCTTC. This codes for CSAAKNEQFF. This chain links TRBV20-1 with TRBJ2-1; D remains unclear. Germline assignment: CDR1 DFQATT and CDR2 SNEGSKA (reference sequence). V was clipped by 5 bases and J by 7 bases, with 6 bases between them. This CDR3 contains 10 residues.